This TCR beta chain stems from a study of cytomegalovirus exposure and HLA in healthy donors. Regarding the study as a whole: Most TCR sequences were seen very rarely across donors, but some public TCRs occurred in many. A few V segments could not be told apart, such as TRBV6-2 and TRBV6-3, and were left out. CMV antigen specificity was confirmed in vitro for a few CMV-associated chains. A missense DCLRE1C variant was associated with V- and J-gene trimming of TCR beta chains in a later analysis, and an independent cohort replicated the association.

This PCR relied on a set of 60 Vbeta primers and 13 Jbeta primers. TCRdb keeps only in-frame clones here, not all; method: immunoSEQ multiplex PCR. The table has some 180,000 clones, about four fifths seen once. Trimming removed 0 bases from V and 7 bases from J, with 9 bases in between. The CDR3 has 14 amino acids. Germline values: CDR1 KGHSH, CDR2 LQKENI. Comments on this clone: Its antigen is still unknown.

The origin of this receptor is a woman in her twenties or thirties in good health and CMV-seronegative. Specimen: PBMCs. The rearrangement joins TRBV18 to TRBJ2-2; D is undetermined. The CDR3 here is CASSPPAGFGELFF. As DNA, the CDR3 is TGTGCCAGCTCACCACCGGCCGGGTTCGGGGAGCTGTTTTTT.